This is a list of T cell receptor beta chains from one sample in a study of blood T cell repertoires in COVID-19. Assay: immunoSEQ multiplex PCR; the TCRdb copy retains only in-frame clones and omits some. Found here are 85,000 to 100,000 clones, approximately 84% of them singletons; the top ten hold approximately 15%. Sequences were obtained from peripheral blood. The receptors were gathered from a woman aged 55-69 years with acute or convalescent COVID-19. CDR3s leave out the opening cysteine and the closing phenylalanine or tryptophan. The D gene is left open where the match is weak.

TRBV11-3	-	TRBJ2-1	ASSLEHNYNEQF
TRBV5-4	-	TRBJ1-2	ASSSRVNYGYT
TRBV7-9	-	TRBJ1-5	ASSLPVNSNQPQH
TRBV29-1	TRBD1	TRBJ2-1	SVLGQGKYNEQF
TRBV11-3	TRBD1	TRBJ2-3	ASSLRQGSADTQY
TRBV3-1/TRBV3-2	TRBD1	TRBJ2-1	ASSLYRDSPFGQF
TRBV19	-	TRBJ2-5	ASSKGGTETQY
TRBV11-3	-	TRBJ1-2	ASSLNSINYGYT
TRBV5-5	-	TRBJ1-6	ASSLGRVYNSPLH
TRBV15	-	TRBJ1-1	ATSRSPPTEAF
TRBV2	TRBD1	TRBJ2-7	ASSENRGPFEQY
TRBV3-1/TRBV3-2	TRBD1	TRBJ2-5	ASSQWDRGDQETQY
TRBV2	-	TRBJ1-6	ASSEEIGGRSPLH
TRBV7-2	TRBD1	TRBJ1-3	ASTDRDRRNTIY
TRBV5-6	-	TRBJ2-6	ASSIRGPLSGANVLT
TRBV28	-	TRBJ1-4	ASLNNRVTNEKLF
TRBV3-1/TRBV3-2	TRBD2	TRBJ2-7	ASSQAPGLSYEQY
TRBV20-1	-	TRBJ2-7	SALYSYEQY
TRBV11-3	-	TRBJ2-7	ASRRTASYEQY
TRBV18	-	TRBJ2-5	ASSTRTDQGETQY
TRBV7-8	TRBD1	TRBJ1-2	ASSLARPGQGYGYT
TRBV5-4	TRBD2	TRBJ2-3	ASSPGTSGRDTQY
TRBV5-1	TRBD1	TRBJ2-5	ASSLRTGGLETQY
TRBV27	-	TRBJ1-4	ASSRGRGREKLF
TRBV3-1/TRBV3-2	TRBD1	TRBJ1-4	ASSKGQGPEKLF
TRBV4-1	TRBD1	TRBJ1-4	ASSNPFGTGGSKLF
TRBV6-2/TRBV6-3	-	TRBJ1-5	ASSPDRNQPQH
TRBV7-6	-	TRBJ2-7	ASGEGVYEQY
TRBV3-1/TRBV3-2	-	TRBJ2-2	ASSLRLVTGELF
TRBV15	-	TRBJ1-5	ATSRGGRSNQPQH
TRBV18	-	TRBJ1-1	ASSLTQQNTEAF
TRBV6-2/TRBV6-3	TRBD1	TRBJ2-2	ASSYSWPGTGSGELF
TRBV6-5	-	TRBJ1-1	ASSTGYTEAF
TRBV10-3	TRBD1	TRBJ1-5	AISAVNRGQGGQPQH
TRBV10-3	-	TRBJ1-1	AAREDTEAF
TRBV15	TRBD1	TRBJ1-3	ATSDVRGRTGNTIY
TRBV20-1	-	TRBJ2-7	SARDSAEQY
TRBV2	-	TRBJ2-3	ASRIGAKRTDTQY
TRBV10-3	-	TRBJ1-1	AIKQGTDQSVTF
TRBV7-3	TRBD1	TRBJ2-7	ASSSGTGANEQY
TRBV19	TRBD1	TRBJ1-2	ASNGQGRNYGYT
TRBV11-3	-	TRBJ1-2	ASSLTGYGYT
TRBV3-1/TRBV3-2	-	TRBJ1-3	ASSQDRNTIY
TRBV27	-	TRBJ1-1	ASNQGTVGGNTEAF
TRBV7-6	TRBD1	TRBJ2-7	ASSLALQGVGEQY